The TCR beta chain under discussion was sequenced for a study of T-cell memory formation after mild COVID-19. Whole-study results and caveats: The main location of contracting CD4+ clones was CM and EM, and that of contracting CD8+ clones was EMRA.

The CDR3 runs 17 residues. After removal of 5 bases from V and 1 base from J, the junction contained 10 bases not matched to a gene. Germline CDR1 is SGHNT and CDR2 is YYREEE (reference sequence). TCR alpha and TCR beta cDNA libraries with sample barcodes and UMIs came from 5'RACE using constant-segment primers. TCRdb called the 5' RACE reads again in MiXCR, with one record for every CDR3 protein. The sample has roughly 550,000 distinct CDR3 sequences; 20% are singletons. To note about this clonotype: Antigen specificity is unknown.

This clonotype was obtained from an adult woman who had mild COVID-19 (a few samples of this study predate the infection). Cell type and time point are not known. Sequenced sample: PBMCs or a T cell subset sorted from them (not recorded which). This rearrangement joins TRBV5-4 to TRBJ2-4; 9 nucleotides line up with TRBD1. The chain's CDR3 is CASSYGQGPAAKNIQYF. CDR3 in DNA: TGTGCCAGCAGTTATGGACAGGGGCCAGCGGCCAAAAACATTCAGTACTTC.